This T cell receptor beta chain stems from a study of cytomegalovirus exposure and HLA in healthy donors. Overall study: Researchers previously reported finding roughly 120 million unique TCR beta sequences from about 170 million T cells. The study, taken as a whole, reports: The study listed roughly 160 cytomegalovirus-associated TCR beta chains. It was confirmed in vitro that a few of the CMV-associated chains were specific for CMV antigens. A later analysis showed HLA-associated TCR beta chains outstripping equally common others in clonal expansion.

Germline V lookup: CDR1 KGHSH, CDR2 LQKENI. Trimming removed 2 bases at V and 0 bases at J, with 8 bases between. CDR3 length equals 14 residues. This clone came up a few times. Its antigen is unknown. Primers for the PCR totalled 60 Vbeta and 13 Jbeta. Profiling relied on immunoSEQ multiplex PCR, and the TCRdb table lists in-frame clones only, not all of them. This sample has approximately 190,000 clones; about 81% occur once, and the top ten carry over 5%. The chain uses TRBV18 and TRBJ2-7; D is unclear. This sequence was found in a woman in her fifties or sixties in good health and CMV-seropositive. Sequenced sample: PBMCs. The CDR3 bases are TGTGCCAGCTCACCATTGAGCAACTCCTACGAGCAGTACTTC. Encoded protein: CASSPLSNSYEQYF.